The clone carrying this T cell receptor (beta chain) turned up a few times. Its cognate antigen is unknown. Expressed TCRB transcripts were sequenced because the entire RNA isolate underwent reverse transcription. Naive, central memory and regulatory T cell samples averaged about 4 million immunoSEQ reads each. Profiling relied on immunoSEQ multiplex PCR, and the TCRdb table lists in-frame clones only, not all of them. The top ten clones hold roughly 0.018% of a sample with some 290,000 clones, 14% of them seen once. This entry is derived from a study of beta chain features in type 1 diabetes. Points from the study as a whole: Among all four CD4+ subsets, Type 1 diabetes patients had TCRB CDR3s that were moderately but significantly shorter. Unsettled here was the matter of whether HLA type influences TCRB rearrangement.

The receptor comes from a man aged 25-40 years with type 1 diabetes. The specimen sequenced was naive CD4+ T cells from blood.

The CDR3 coding sequence is TGCGCCAGCAGCCGGGACAGAGAGAATCAGCCCCAGCATTTT. Amino acids: CASSRDRENQPQHF. V is TRBV4-3 and J is TRBJ1-5; 7 bases fit TRBD1. Trimming at V came to 4 bases and at J to 4 bases, leaving 4 bases not matched to a gene. Germline V lookup: CDR1 LGHNA, CDR2 YSLEER. The CDR3 totals 14 residues.